These 16 T cell receptor beta chains came from one sample sequenced in a study of T cell responses to AZD1222 COVID-19 vaccine. Assay: immunoSEQ multiplex PCR; the TCRdb copy retains only in-frame clones and omits some. Among 140,000 to 150,000 clones listed, around 92% were seen once. The specimen comprised peripheral blood, sampled 28 days after the second AZD1222 dose. The receptors derive from an adult who received the AZD1222 COVID-19 vaccine.

V and J are TRBV27 and TRBJ1-2, with D possibly matching TRBD1 (6 bases). From germline, CDR1 is MNHEY and CDR2 SMNVEV (reference sequence). V lost 7 bases and J 6 bases, leaving 21 bases between the germline ends. The length of the CDR3 is 15 residues. CDR3 sequence reads: CASNLSGALRDGYTF. DNA for the CDR3: TGTGCCAGCAACTTATCAGGGGCCCTTAGGGATGGCTACACCTTC.

This chain joins TRBV7-9 and TRBJ1-5, with a possible D match to TRBD1 (6 bases). Germline V gene lookup returns CDR1 SEHNR and CDR2 FQNEAQ (reference sequence). The CDR3 is 16 residues long. V was trimmed by 4 bases and J by 11 bases, leaving 24 bases between them. The CDR3 here is CASSSTRRTGSGTQHF. The CDR3, as DNA: TGTGCCAGCAGCTCAACCAGGCGTACAGGGAGTGGGACCCAGCATTTT.

The J gene is TRBJ2-6, the V gene TRBV7-6; D call uncertain. The germline CDR1 and CDR2 sequences are SGHVS and FNYEAQ. The CDR3 has 16 residues. Trimming took off 2 bases at V and 2 bases at J, with 10 bases between the two ends. The CDR3: CASSLRPSPGANVLTF. The CDR3 bases are TGTGCCAGCAGCTTAAGGCCCTCCCCTGGGGCCAACGTCCTGACTTTC.

The CDR3 DNA sequence: TGTGCCAGCAGCCAAGATCTCCAGGGCGGAAGGACTGAAGCTTTCTTT. Protein sequence: CASSQDLQGGRTEAFF. The V gene is TRBV4-2, the J gene TRBJ1-1, with D possibly matching TRBD1 (5 bases). The CDR3 runs to 16 residues. V dropped 0 bases and J dropped 5 bases, with 16 bases sitting between them. Germline-derived CDR1 and CDR2 are LGHNA and YNFKEQ.

The V call is TRBV28, the J call TRBJ1-1; D perhaps matches TRBD1 (5 bases). Germline-derived CDR1 and CDR2 are MDHEN and SYDVKM. This CDR3 contains 14 residues. V shed 9 bases and J shed 1 base, with 15 bases lying between them. The CDR3 DNA is TGTGCCAGTAGTCGGGGGACCGCGAACACTGAAGCTTTCTTT. This translates into CASSRGTANTEAFF.

This clone was observed once. J is TRBJ2-2 and V is TRBV2, with D perhaps TRBD1 or TRBD2 (5 bases each). This CDR3 is 14 amino acids long. The V and J ends lost 4 bases and 6 bases respectively, with 12 bases between them. The germline V gene has CDR1 SNHLY and CDR2 FYNNEI. CDR3 sequence (DNA): TGTGCCAGCAGTGCTGAGAGGGGCGCCGGGGAGCTGTTTTTT. This codes for CASSAERGAGELFF.

This rearrangement joins TRBV28 to TRBJ1-5, with D uncertain. This CDR3 region has 13 residues. The V end was cut by 6 bases, the J end by 7 bases, with 13 bases between. Germline V lookup: CDR1 MDHEN, CDR2 SYDVKM. As DNA, the CDR3 is TGTGCCAGCAGGTCCTCAGTCCTCCAGCCCCAGCATTTT. It is translated as CASRSSVLQPQHF.

The rearrangement joins TRBV10-3 to TRBJ1-2; 7 nucleotides agree with TRBD1. CDR1 is ENHRY and CDR2 is SYGVKD in the germline V gene. CDR3 length: 15 amino acids. With 6 bases clipped from V and 4 bases from J, the junction kept 11 bases outside the gene matches. The CDR3 DNA is TGTGCCATCAGCAAAGAACAGGGGTCCGCCTATGGCTACACCTTC. This gives the protein CAISKEQGSAYGYTF.

The gene calls are TRBV4-2 and TRBJ2-1; 9 bases are a match to TRBD1. The V gene end was trimmed by 3 bases and the J gene end by 7 bases; junction bases not matched to a gene: 7. This CDR3 spans 15 amino acids. Germline V gives CDR1 LGHNA, CDR2 YNFKEQ. This CDR3 is CASSHGTGKDNEQFF. The CDR3 DNA reads as TGTGCCAGCAGCCACGGGACAGGGAAAGATAATGAGCAGTTCTTC.

This chain joins TRBV6-5 and TRBJ2-1; D is uncertain. Germline V gene sequence: CDR1 MNHEY, CDR2 SVGAGI. Trimming stripped 8 bases from V and 2 bases from J, with 10 bases between. The CDR3 runs to 13 residues. Here the CDR3 reads CASGLVAYNEQFF. Written as DNA, the CDR3 is TGTGCCAGCGGTTTAGTCGCCTACAATGAGCAGTTCTTC.

V and J are TRBV27 and TRBJ1-2; no clear D gene. CDR3 length: 14 residues. V lost 6 bases and J lost 3, with 14 bases in between. In germline, CDR1 is MNHEY, CDR2 SMNVEV (reference sequence). Here the CDR3 reads CASRSRGGDYGYTF. The CDR3 DNA is TGTGCCAGCAGGTCGCGGGGTGGCGACTATGGCTACACCTTC.

The V call is TRBV9, the J call TRBJ2-7, with 10 nucleotides matching TRBD2. Germline trimming cut 4 bases from V and 2 bases from J; bases unmatched to any gene: 9. The germline CDR1 and CDR2 sequences are SGDLS and YYNGEE. This CDR3 contains 16 residues. In nucleotides, the CDR3 is TGTGCCAGCAGCCCCCGACTAGCGGGTTCCCCCTACGAGCAGTACTTC. It is translated as CASSPRLAGSPYEQYF.

The chain joins TRBV19 to TRBJ1-6; tentatively, D is TRBD1 (5 bases). Trimming cost V 7 bases and J 9 bases, with 19 bases left between them. Germline-derived CDR1 and CDR2 are LNHDA and SQIVND (reference sequence). This CDR3 is 15 amino acids long. CDR3 sequence: CASTATGQGSSPLHF. The CDR3 DNA follows: TGTGCCAGTACCGCGACCGGGCAGGGCTCTTCACCCCTCCACTTT.

Only a few counts were recorded for this clone. The V and J genes are TRBV14 and TRBJ2-1; D is uncertain. CDR1 and CDR2 (germline): SGHDN, FVKESK. The CDR3 loop spans 13 amino acids. Trimming took 1 base from V and 2 from J, leaving 3 bases between them. The chain's CDR3 is CASSQAPYNEQFF. CDR3 nucleotide sequence: TGTGCCAGCAGCCAAGCACCCTACAATGAGCAGTTCTTC. The complete variable domain, with remaining parts taken from reference TRBV14 and TRBJ2-1, reads EAGVTQFPSHSVIEKGQTVTLRCDPISGHDNLYWYRRVMGKEIKFLLHFVKESKQDESGMPNNRFLAERTGGTYSTLKVQPAELEDSGVYFCASSQAPYNEQFFGPGTRLTVL.

This chain links TRBV19 with TRBJ2-5, with TRBD1 as a possible D gene (5 bases). This CDR3 has 15 residues. The V gene lost 3 bases and the J gene lost 2 bases, with 13 bases spanning the gap. Germline CDR1 LNHDA, CDR2 SQIVND (reference sequence). The CDR3 spells CASSIFSRGQETQYF. CDR3 in DNA: TGTGCCAGTAGTATCTTCTCAAGGGGTCAAGAGACCCAGTACTTC.

V is TRBV30 and J is TRBJ1-5; 7 nucleotides line up with TRBD1. The J segment lost 7 bases and the V segment lost 2 bases, leaving 2 bases of the junction unmatched. Germline CDR1 is GTSNPN and CDR2 is SVGIG (reference sequence). The CDR3 covers 12 residues. The DNA for the CDR3 is TGTGCCTGGAGTCCAGGGGGACAGCCCCAGCATTTT. This gives the protein CAWSPGGQPQHF.